The sequence of this T cell receptor (beta chain) was determined in a study of CD8 T cells in Susac syndrome. Random hexamers primed reverse transcription of roughly 0.5 to 1 ug RNA. Multiplex immunoSEQ PCR targeted 54 Vbeta and 13 Jbeta TCR beta segments. MiXCR, run by TCRdb on the immunoSEQ multiplex PCR reads, gives a single entry per CDR3 protein. Of 140,000 or so distinct CDR3 sequences in the sample, less than 95% were seen once. Trimming removed 2 bases from V and 3 bases from J; junction bases left unmatched: 7. Germline CDR1 MNHEY, CDR2 SMNVEV (reference sequence). The CDR3 is 15 amino acids.

Material: CD4+ T cells from PBMCs. The chain combines TRBV27 with TRBJ2-7; 7 nucleotides agree with TRBD2. The sequence came from a human donor in good health. DNA for the CDR3: TGTGCCAGCAGTTTAGTAGGATCGGGAGGCTACGAGCAGTACTTC. Translating it yields CASSLVGSGGYEQYF.